The T cell receptor (beta chain) under discussion was sequenced for a study of blood T cell repertoires in COVID-19. Across the study: The study drew acute and convalescent COVID-19 samples from the United States, Italy and Spain.

V lost 5 bases, J lost 6 bases, and 10 bases stayed unmatched. The CDR3 has 15 amino acids. Germline V lookup: CDR1 SGHTA, CDR2 FQGNSA. In the original analysis: It was from reference gene primer amplification that nucleated cell counts were estimated. The data were produced by immunoSEQ multiplex PCR, yet TCRdb's version contains in-frame clones alone and is incomplete. V and J calls and clone size follow that table, whereas D and trimming were derived from the DNA. This table holds some 190,000 clones, roughly 79% found once. During active infection, Seattle patients enrolled and were then monitored through disease.

This rearrangement joins TRBV7-2 to TRBJ2-1; 7 nucleotides align to TRBD1. The source is a woman aged 40 to 55 with COVID-19, enrolled during active disease. The sample taken for sequencing was peripheral blood. CDR3 bases: TGTGCCAGCAGCCCCGGGACAGTGCCGTTCAATGAGCAGTTCTTC. Its translation: CASSPGTVPFNEQFF.